The 15 T cell receptor beta chains below come from one sample, sequenced in a study of Graves' ophthalmopathy and Graves' hyperthyroidism. Scientists amplified the TCR beta CDR3 regions from RNA transcripts. HTBI-primed RT-PCR formed the first round, and a multiplex PCR formed the second. Using its own MiXCR run on the multiplex PCR reads, TCRdb lists one record per CDR3 protein. The sample holds about 390,000 distinct CDR3 sequences, less than 20% seen once. The specimen sequenced was peripheral blood. Receptor source: a woman between 18 and 30 years old with stable Graves' hyperthyroidism.

In its sample, this clonotype was seen many times. The J gene is TRBJ1-1, the V gene TRBV6-5; 8 nucleotides align to TRBD1. This CDR3 contains 15 residues. J gave up 0 bases and V 2 bases, and 2 bases lay outside the gene matches. The germline CDR1 and CDR2 sequences are MNHEY and SVGAGI. DNA of the CDR3: TGTGCCAGCAGTTACCAGACAGGGGTGAACACTGAAGCTTTCTTT. It codes for CASSYQTGVNTEAFF.

This clonotype was counted many times. The V call is TRBV20-1, the J call TRBJ2-7, with a possible D match to TRBD2 (7 bases). The CDR3 extends over 16 amino acids. V was cut by 2 bases and J by 2 bases, with 19 bases left in between. Germline-derived CDR1 and CDR2 are DFQATT and SNEGSKA (reference sequence). The CDR3 region is CSARLLRGPLTYEQYF. DNA of the CDR3: TGCAGTGCTAGACTCCTGCGGGGGCCCTTAACCTACGAGCAGTACTTC.

V and J are TRBV20-1 and TRBJ2-5, with 10 bases matching TRBD2. V shed 3 bases and J 1 base; nucleotides not matched to a gene: 2. In germline, CDR1 is DFQATT, CDR2 SNEGSKA (reference sequence). This CDR3 comprises 14 residues. CDR3 coding DNA: TGCAGTGCTAGTTGGACTAGCGGCCAAGAGACCCAGTACTTC. Amino acids: CSASWTSGQETQYF.

This clonotype was observed many times. The CDR3 coding sequence is TGCGCCAGCAGCTGGGGCACACGCTCAGGGGAGGTGGTATACGAGCAGTACTTC. It yields the protein CASSWGTRSGEVVYEQYF. The chain links TRBV5-1 to TRBJ2-7, with D perhaps given as TRBD1 or TRBD2 (6 bases each). Between the trimmed V and J ends, which lost 3 bases and 4 bases, there was a span of 26 bases. Germline V lookup: CDR1 SGHRS, CDR2 YFSETQ. The CDR3 runs to 18 residues.

The table lists this clonotype with many counts. The CDR3 nucleotides are TGTGCCAGCAGTGCCCCCTCGGGACAGAAAGAGACCCAGTACTTC. It specifies CASSAPSGQKETQYF. This chain connects TRBV12-3 or TRBV12-4 to TRBJ2-5; 7 positions match TRBD1. The CDR3 spans 15 residues. Losses at the gene ends were 5 bases for V and 3 bases for J; bases not matched to a gene: 9.

The chain carries TRBV4-1 and TRBJ2-7; D is undetermined. Trimming took 1 base from V and 4 from J, leaving 17 bases between them. This CDR3 contains 16 residues. Germline CDR1 reads MGHRA; CDR2 reads YSYEKL. The CDR3 protein is CASSQGTRKGSYEQYF. Written as DNA, the CDR3 is TGCGCCAGCAGCCAAGGTACTCGTAAGGGTTCTTACGAGCAGTACTTC.

This clonotype was seen many times. The rearrangement links TRBV6-5 to TRBJ1-2; D gene ambiguous. CDR3 length: 14 residues. Looked up from germline, CDR1 is MNHEY and CDR2 is SVGAGI. Trimming removed 0 bases at V and 1 base at J, with 6 bases between. CDR3 region: CASSYSSLNYGYTF. CDR3 sequence (DNA): TGTGCCAGCAGTTACTCTAGCCTTAACTATGGCTACACCTTC.

In this sample, this clonotype turned up many times. The chain is built from TRBV28 and TRBJ1-1; D unclear. CDR1 is MDHEN and CDR2 is SYDVKM in the germline V gene. CDR3 length: 14 amino acids. Trimming shortened V by 2 bases and J by 0 bases, and 7 bases separated the two germline ends. CDR3: CASSLIQMNTEAFF. The CDR3 DNA is TGTGCCAGCAGTTTAATTCAGATGAACACTGAAGCTTTCTTT.

V gene TRBV5-1 combines with J gene TRBJ1-6; D not certain. CDR1 is SGHRS, CDR2 YFSETQ, per germline. This CDR3 is 17 amino acids long. V lost 4 bases and J 0 bases, leaving 14 bases between the germline ends. CDR3 DNA sequence: TGCGCCAGCAGCCCGGAGGGAGGGAACTCCTATAATTCACCCCTCCACTTT. Its translation: CASSPEGGNSYNSPLHF.

The chain links TRBV4-2 to TRBJ2-3, with TRBD2 matching 9 bases. Trimming at V came to 0 bases and at J to 2 bases, leaving 9 bases not matched to a gene. This CDR3 spans 18 amino acids. Looked up from germline, CDR1 is LGHNA and CDR2 is YNFKEQ. The CDR3 DNA reads TGTGCCAGCAGCCAAGATATCCTAGCGGGGACACCCACAGATACGCAGTATTTT. Translation gives CASSQDILAGTPTDTQYF.

This clonotype was seen ten or more times. The chain combines TRBV4-1 with TRBJ2-6; D is possibly TRBD1 or TRBD2 (5 bases each). The CDR3 totals 19 residues. The germline V gene has CDR1 MGHRA and CDR2 YSYEKL. The germline V and J ends were trimmed by 3 bases and 2 bases, with 20 bases remaining between them. The CDR3 sequence is CASSQTGRGRLTGANVLTF. The CDR3 nucleotides read TGCGCCAGCAGCCAGACCGGCCGGGGCCGACTGACTGGGGCCAACGTCCTGACTTTC.

This clonotype was found many times. The J gene is TRBJ1-5, the V gene TRBV19; 7 nucleotides line up with TRBD1. The V gene end was trimmed by 9 bases and the J gene end by 3 bases; junction bases not matched to a gene: 11. Germline CDR1 is LNHDA and CDR2 is SQIVND (reference sequence). The CDR3 sequence is 15 residues long. CDR3 region: CASNDRATINQPQHF. The CDR3 nucleotides are TGTGCCAGCAATGACAGGGCGACTATCAATCAGCCCCAGCATTTT.

For this clonotype: A much bigger clone sits one base away, suggesting this may be a read error. This chain joins TRBV6-5 and TRBJ2-5; 9 positions agree with TRBD2. The CDR3 covers 15 residues. From germline, CDR1 is MNHEY and CDR2 SVGAGI. In DNA, the CDR3 is TGTGCCAGCAGTTATTCGGCGGGGGGGCAGGAGACCAAGTACTTC. Translation gives CASSYSAGGQETKYF.

This chain's CDR3 is CASSVGPGAYEQYF. The DNA of the CDR3 is TGTGCCAGCAGCGTAGGCCCTGGGGCGTACGAGCAGTACTTC. The V gene is TRBV9, the J gene TRBJ2-7, with a possible D match to TRBD1 (5 bases). The CDR3 consists of 14 residues. With 0 bases removed from V and 4 bases from J, the gap between germline ends came to 11 bases. Looked up from germline, CDR1 is SGDLS and CDR2 is YYNGEE.

This clonotype was found many times. V and J are TRBV6-1 and TRBJ2-5; TRBD2 aligns across 7 bases. V was pared by 10 bases and J by 1 base, with 6 bases of the junction left unmatched. CDR3 length equals 13 residues. CDR1 and CDR2 from the germline V gene are MNHNS and SASEGT. The CDR3 is CATRSGVQETQYF. The CDR3 DNA reads as TGTGCCACCCGCAGCGGGGTCCAAGAGACCCAGTACTTC.